The clone carrying this TCR beta chain was detected only once. Its antigen is unidentified. Trimming took off 1 base at V and 2 bases at J, with 7 bases between the two ends. The germline V gene encodes CDR1 SGHTA and CDR2 FQGNSA. CDR3 size: 14 residues. This entry comes from a study of Ad26.COV2.S vaccination and SARS-CoV-2 variants. Study-level background: Once or twice, 56 days apart, Ad26.COV2.S was delivered intramuscularly.

The assay was immunoSEQ multiplex PCR, and TCRdb's table has in-frame clones only and misses some. The sample consists of around 450,000 clones, about 88% of them appearing once. Treatment of the sample: 15 to 20 received Ad26.COV2.S at low or high dose, single or two shots; a few received placebo; per-sample allocation not given. It was on day 63 after the first vaccine or placebo injection that samples were taken. In Boston, the donor was an adult between 18-55 years of age. Study findings and constraints: Vaccine and placebo recipients had comparable breadth of non-spike TCRs.

This sequence was found in a person aged 18-65 years who received the Ad26.COV2.S COVID-19 vaccine or a placebo. The chain couples TRBV7-2 to TRBJ2-3; D not certain. The source material was peripheral blood, sampled in a trial of Ad26.COV2.S vaccine versus placebo. CDR3 DNA: TGTGCCAGCAGCTTAGTTCTGTACACAGATACGCAGTATTTT. Residues: CASSLVLYTDTQYF.